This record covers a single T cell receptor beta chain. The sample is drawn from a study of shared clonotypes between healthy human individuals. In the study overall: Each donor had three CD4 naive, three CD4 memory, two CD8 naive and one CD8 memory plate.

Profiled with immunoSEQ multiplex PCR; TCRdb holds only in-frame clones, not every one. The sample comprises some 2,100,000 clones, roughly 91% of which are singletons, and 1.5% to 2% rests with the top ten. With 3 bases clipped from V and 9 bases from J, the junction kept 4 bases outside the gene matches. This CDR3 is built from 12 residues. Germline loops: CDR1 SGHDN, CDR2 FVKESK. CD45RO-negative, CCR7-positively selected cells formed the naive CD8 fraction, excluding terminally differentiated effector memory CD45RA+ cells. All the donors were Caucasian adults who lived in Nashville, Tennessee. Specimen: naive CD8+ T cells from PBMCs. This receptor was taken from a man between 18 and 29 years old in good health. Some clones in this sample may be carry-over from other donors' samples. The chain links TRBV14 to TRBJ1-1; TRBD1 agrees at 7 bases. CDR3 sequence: CASSQTGQQAFF. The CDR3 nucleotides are TGTGCCAGCAGCCAGACGGGACAGCAAGCTTTCTTT.